Listed here are 5 T cell receptor beta chains from one sample, sequenced in a study of blood T cell repertoires in COVID-19. The protocol was immunoSEQ multiplex PCR, while the TCRdb copy is restricted to in-frame clones and leaves out a portion. The repertoire holds some 68,000 clones, with about four fifths as singletons. The specimen was peripheral blood. The receptors originated from an older man with acute or convalescent COVID-19.

CDR3 residues: CAISGGETQYF. CDR3 nucleotides: TGTGCCATCAGTGGAGGGGAGACCCAGTACTTC. V is TRBV10-3 and J is TRBJ2-5; perhaps TRBD2 as D (5 bases). The CDR3 spans 11 residues. Trimming shortened V by 4 bases and J by 5 bases, and 5 bases separated the two germline ends. Germline lookup yields CDR1 ENHRY and CDR2 SYGVKD.

V gene TRBV14 combines with J gene TRBJ1-2, with a tentative D call TRBD1 (6 bases). The germline CDR1 and CDR2 sequences are SGHDN and FVKESK. This CDR3 is built from 13 residues. The germline V and J ends were trimmed by 5 bases and 0 bases, with 7 bases remaining between them. This CDR3 is CASSWTANYGYTF. The CDR3 nucleotides read TGTGCCAGCAGCTGGACAGCTAACTATGGCTACACCTTC.

The chain employs TRBV3-1 (or the pseudogene TRBV3-2) and TRBJ2-5; TRBD1 might be the D (6 bases). Looked up from germline, CDR1 is LGHDT and CDR2 is YNNKEL (reference sequence). The CDR3 runs to 15 residues. V was clipped by 4 bases and J by 3 bases, with 15 bases between them. CDR3 nucleotides: TGTGCCAGCAGCCGAAGGGGGACATCGGAAGAGACCCAGTACTTC. It yields the protein CASSRRGTSEETQYF.

The gene calls are TRBV9 and TRBJ2-7; unclear D gene. Germline V gene lookup returns CDR1 SGDLS and CDR2 YYNGEE. V lost 0 bases, J lost 1 base, and 8 bases lay in between. The CDR3 is 14 amino acids. In DNA form, the CDR3 reads TGTGCCAGCAGCGTAGGTTCCAGTTCCTACGAGCAGTACTTC. It is translated as CASSVGSSSYEQYF.

This chain links TRBV5-6 with TRBJ1-6; TRBD1 might be the D (5 bases). This CDR3 is built from 14 residues. The germline V gene encodes CDR1 SGHDT and CDR2 YYEEEE. V lost 4 bases to trimming and J lost 8 bases, with 13 bases between them. The CDR3: CASSERGSYSPLHF. CDR3 nucleotides: TGTGCCAGCAGCGAAAGGGGTTCATATTCACCCCTCCACTTT.